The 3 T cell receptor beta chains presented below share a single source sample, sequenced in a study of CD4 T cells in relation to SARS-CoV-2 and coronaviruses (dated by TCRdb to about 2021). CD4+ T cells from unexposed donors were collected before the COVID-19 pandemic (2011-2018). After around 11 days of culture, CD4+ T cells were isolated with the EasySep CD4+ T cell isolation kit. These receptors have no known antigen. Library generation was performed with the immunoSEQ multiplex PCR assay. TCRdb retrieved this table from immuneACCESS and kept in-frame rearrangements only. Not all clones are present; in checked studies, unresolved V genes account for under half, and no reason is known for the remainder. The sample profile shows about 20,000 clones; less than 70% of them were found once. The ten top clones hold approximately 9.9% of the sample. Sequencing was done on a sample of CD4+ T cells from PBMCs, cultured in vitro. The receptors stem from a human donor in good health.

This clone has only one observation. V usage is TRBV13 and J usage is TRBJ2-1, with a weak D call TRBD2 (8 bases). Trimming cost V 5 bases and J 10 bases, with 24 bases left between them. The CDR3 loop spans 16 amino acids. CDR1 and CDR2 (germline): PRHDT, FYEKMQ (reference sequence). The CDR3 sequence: CASSPQGLGGSGEQFF. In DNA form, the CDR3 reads TGTGCCAGCAGCCCCCAGGGACTAGGGGGCTCTGGGGAGCAGTTCTTC.

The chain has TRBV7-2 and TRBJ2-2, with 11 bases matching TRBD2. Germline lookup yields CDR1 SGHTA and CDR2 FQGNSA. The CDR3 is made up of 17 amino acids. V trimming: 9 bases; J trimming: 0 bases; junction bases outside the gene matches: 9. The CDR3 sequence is CASAGPSGGTNTGELFF. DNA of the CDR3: TGTGCCAGTGCAGGCCCTAGCGGGGGGACGAACACCGGGGAGCTGTTTTTT.

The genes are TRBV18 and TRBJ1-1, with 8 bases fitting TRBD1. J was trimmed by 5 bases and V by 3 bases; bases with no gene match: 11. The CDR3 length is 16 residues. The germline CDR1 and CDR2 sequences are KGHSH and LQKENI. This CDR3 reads CASSPARTGKRTEAFF. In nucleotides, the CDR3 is TGTGCCAGCTCACCGGCACGGACAGGGAAAAGGACTGAAGCTTTCTTT.